This T cell receptor (beta chain) was sequenced during a study of blood T cell repertoires in COVID-19. Across the study: Samples representing acute and convalescent COVID-19 were sourced from the United States, Italy and Spain. The analysed material was cDNA or gDNA that came from T cells, B-cell-depleted T cells, or PBMCs.

The CDR3 is 18 amino acids. CDR1 and CDR2 from the germline V gene are SGHKS and YYEKEE (reference sequence). V lost 0 bases and J lost 0, with 17 bases in between. Authors' methods: Reference gene primer amplification gave nucleated cell count estimates. Here immunoSEQ multiplex PCR was the method, and the copy in TCRdb shows in-frame clones only, minus some. V and J calls plus clone size are reproduced from that table; the DNA served to infer D and trimming. The data hold about 220,000 clones, with around four fifths observed a single time. Input material: peripheral blood. This receptor was identified in an older woman who had recovered from COVID-19. V gene TRBV5-5 combines with J gene TRBJ2-3; D gene ambiguous. The CDR3: CASSLVPDILSSTDTQYF. Written as DNA, the CDR3 is TGTGCCAGCAGCTTGGTACCAGATATCCTTTCAAGCACAGATACGCAGTATTTT.